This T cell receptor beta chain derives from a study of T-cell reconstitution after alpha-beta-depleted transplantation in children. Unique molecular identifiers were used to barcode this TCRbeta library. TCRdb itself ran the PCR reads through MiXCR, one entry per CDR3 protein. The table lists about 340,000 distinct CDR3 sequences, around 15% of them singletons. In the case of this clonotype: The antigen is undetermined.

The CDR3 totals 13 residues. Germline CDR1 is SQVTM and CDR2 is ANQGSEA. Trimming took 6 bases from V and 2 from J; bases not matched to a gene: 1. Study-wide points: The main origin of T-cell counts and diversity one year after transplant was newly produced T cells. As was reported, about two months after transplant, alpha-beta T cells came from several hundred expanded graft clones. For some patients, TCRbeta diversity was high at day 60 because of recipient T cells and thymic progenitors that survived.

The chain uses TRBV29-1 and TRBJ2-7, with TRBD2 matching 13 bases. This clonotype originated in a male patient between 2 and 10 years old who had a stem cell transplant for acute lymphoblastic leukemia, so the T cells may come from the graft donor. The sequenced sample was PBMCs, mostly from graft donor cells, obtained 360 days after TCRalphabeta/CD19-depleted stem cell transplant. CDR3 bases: TGCAGCGTACTAGCGGGAGGGCCCTACGAGCAGTACTTC. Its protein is CSVLAGGPYEQYF.